The next 20 T cell receptor beta chains were all read from a single sample in a study of response to subunit inactivated influenza vaccine. MiXCR was run by TCRdb on the RT-PCR reads, yielding one entry per CDR3 protein. The sample lists about 780,000 distinct CDR3 sequences, about a fifth occurring once. The input for sequencing was PBMCs from blood, taken roughly 5 days after vaccination. These receptors all come from a man aged 45-60 years who received an inactivated influenza vaccine.

This clonotype was observed a few times. The rearrangement joins TRBV7-2 to TRBJ2-1; D possibly uses TRBD1 or TRBD2 (5 bases each). Germline-derived CDR1 and CDR2 are SGHTA and FQGNSA. Trimming removed 5 bases at V and 7 bases at J, with 18 bases between. This CDR3 comprises 15 residues. The CDR3 region is CASSLGANLGNEQFF. The CDR3 nucleotides read TGTGCCAGCAGCCTCGGGGCCAACCTAGGGAATGAGCAGTTCTTC.

In its sample, this clonotype was seen a few times. The chain has TRBV12-3 or TRBV12-4 and TRBJ2-1, with D tentatively TRBD2 (7 bases). V was trimmed by 3 bases and J by 10 bases, leaving 19 bases between them. The CDR3 totals 15 residues. The CDR3 is CASSFFGGPGKEQFF. In nucleotides, the CDR3 is TGTGCCAGCAGTTTCTTCGGGGGGCCCGGAAAAGAGCAGTTCTTC.

This clonotype was observed a few times. The rearrangement joins TRBV6-5 to TRBJ2-1; D is unclear. This CDR3 spans 15 amino acids. Germline V gene lookup returns CDR1 MNHEY and CDR2 SVGAGI. V lost 0 bases and J 3 bases, leaving 9 bases between the germline ends. The DNA of the CDR3 is TGTGCCAGCAGTTACTCAAACCAAAACTACAATGAGCAGTTCTTC. Its protein is CASSYSNQNYNEQFF.

CDR3 sequence: CASSQVFARNTIYF. CDR3 DNA: TGTGCCAGCAGCCAGGTTTTCGCTCGAAACACCATATATTTT. The chain is built from TRBV3-1 and TRBJ1-3; D is unclear. V lost 3 bases, J lost 5 bases, and 11 bases lay in between. Germline values: CDR1 LGHDT, CDR2 YNNKEL (reference sequence). This CDR3 is built from 14 residues. Full variable domain (missing parts from reference TRBV3-1 and TRBJ1-3): DTAVSQTPKYLVTQMGNDKSIKCEQNLGHDTMYWYKQDSKKFLKIMFSYNNKELIINETVPNRFSPKSPDKAHLNLHINSLELGDSAVYFCASSQVFARNTIYFGEGSWLTVV.

This clonotype appeared a few times. J is TRBJ2-1 and V is TRBV20-1, with 7 bases aligning to TRBD1. V gave up 3 bases and J gave up 0 bases; unmatched junction bases: 5. Germline CDR1 is DFQATT and CDR2 is SNEGSKA (reference sequence). CDR3 length: 15 residues. The CDR3: CSASKTGASYNEQFF. DNA of the CDR3: TGCAGTGCTAGTAAAACAGGGGCCTCCTACAATGAGCAGTTCTTC.

This clonotype was found a few times. The gene calls are TRBV12-3 or TRBV12-4 and TRBJ2-7; TRBD1 matches 7 bases. The CDR3 consists of 14 residues. Losses at the gene ends were 4 bases for V and 3 bases for J; bases not matched to a gene: 6. The CDR3 region is CASSSTGSYYEQYF. CDR3 DNA: TGTGCCAGCAGTTCGACAGGGTCATACTACGAGCAGTACTTC.

This clonotype appeared a few times. The chain has TRBV4-3 and TRBJ1-2; no firm D call. In germline, CDR1 is LGHNA, CDR2 YSLEER. Trimming removed 2 bases from V and 3 bases from J, with 7 bases in between. The CDR3 extends over 13 amino acids. The CDR3 DNA follows: TGCGCCAGCAGCCAAAACGGACACTATGGCTACACCTTC. The encoded protein is CASSQNGHYGYTF.

The rearrangement joins TRBV12-3 or TRBV12-4 to TRBJ2-3, with D unresolved. This CDR3 is 14 amino acids long. The V end lost 2 bases, the J end lost 1 base, and 7 bases lay between the germline ends. CDR3 loop: CASSLSGRTDTQYF. The DNA of the CDR3 is TGTGCCAGCAGTTTATCAGGACGCACAGATACGCAGTATTTT.

The chain links TRBV13 to TRBJ2-3, with D possibly being TRBD1 or TRBD2 (5 bases each). CDR3 length equals 14 residues. Trimming removed 4 bases from V and 11 bases from J, with 19 bases in between. The germline V gene has CDR1 PRHDT and CDR2 FYEKMQ (reference sequence). CDR3 bases: TGTGCCAGCAGCTCCGGGACGACCGGAACGGTGCAGTATTTT. Protein sequence: CASSSGTTGTVQYF. Filled out from reference TRBV13 and TRBJ2-3, the complete variable domain reads AAGVIQSPRHLIKEKRETATLKCYPIPRHDTVYWYQQGPGQDPQFLISFYEKMQSDKGSIPDRFSAQQFSDYHSELNMSSLELGDSALYFCASSSGTTGTVQYFGPGTRLTVL.

This clonotype was seen a few times. The chain has TRBV19 and TRBJ1-5; D is ambiguous. V was trimmed by 10 bases and J by 2 bases, leaving 18 bases between them. The length of the CDR3 is 15 residues. CDR1 and CDR2 from the germline V gene are LNHDA and SQIVND (reference sequence). The CDR3 region is CATRGGIEGNQPQHF. DNA of the CDR3: TGTGCCACTCGAGGAGGGATAGAAGGCAATCAGCCCCAGCATTTT. Full variable domain (rest looked up from reference TRBV19 and TRBJ1-5): DGGITQSPKYLFRKEGQNVTLSCEQNLNHDAMYWYRQDPGQGLRLIYYSQIVNDFQKGDIAEGYSVSREKKESFPLTVTSAQKNPTAFYLCATRGGIEGNQPQHFGDGTRLSIL.

Of note for this clonotype: This sequence may be a read error, since a much larger clone differs from it by one base. The V call is TRBV7-2, the J call TRBJ2-7; a possible D gene is TRBD1 (6 bases). In germline, CDR1 is SGHTA, CDR2 FQGNSA. V was clipped by 1 base and J by 5 bases, with 12 bases between them. The CDR3 is made up of 14 amino acids. The CDR3 is CASSLEVTGHEQYF. The CDR3 nucleotides read TGTGCCAGCAGCTTAGAAGTGACAGGTCACGAGCAGTACTTC.

This clonotype has a handful of counts. J is TRBJ1-6 and V is TRBV25-1; D is perhaps TRBD1 (5 bases). V was pared by 3 bases and J by 7 bases, with 7 bases between. The CDR3 sequence is 13 residues long. The germline V gene encodes CDR1 MGHDK and CDR2 SYGVNS. The CDR3 nucleotides are TGTGCCAGCAGTGACCCAGGGAATTCACCCCTCCACTTT. It encodes CASSDPGNSPLHF.

The table lists this clonotype with a few counts. The V and J genes are TRBV4-2 and TRBJ2-2, with D hard to call. Germline values: CDR1 LGHNA, CDR2 YNFKEQ. Deletions cut 1 base from V and 8 bases from J, with 14 bases between. The CDR3 is 15 residues long. In DNA form, the CDR3 reads TGTGCCAGCAGCCAAGGAATGGGGATGCTGGGGGAGCTGTTTTTT. Its translation: CASSQGMGMLGELFF.

This clonotype showed up many times. One end of the junction fails to match germline, which may point to a read error. The chain joins TRBV12-3 or TRBV12-4 to TRBJ2-7; TRBD1 is a possible D gene (5 bases). The length of the CDR3 is 12 residues. Written as DNA, the CDR3 is TGTGCCAGCAGCTTAGGGGTAGGGGAGCAGTACTTC. This gives the protein CASSLGVGEQYF.

This clonotype was detected only a few times. The V and J genes are TRBV10-3 and TRBJ1-2; D remains unclear. The CDR3 loop spans 16 amino acids. With 0 bases removed from V and 3 bases from J, the gap between germline ends came to 14 bases. The germline gives CDR1 ENHRY, CDR2 SYGVKD. CDR3 coding DNA: TGTGCCATCAGTGAGTCAGTCAGTGCTCTTTACTATGGCTACACCTTC. Its protein is CAISESVSALYYGYTF.

The chain joins TRBV7-9 to TRBJ2-2; the D is unclear. Trimming pared 4 bases from V and 7 bases from J, leaving 13 bases between. The CDR3 is 14 amino acids. Germline V gene sequence: CDR1 SEHNR, CDR2 FQNEAQ (reference sequence). The CDR3 loop reads CASSSELFVGELFF. The CDR3 DNA reads as TGTGCCAGCAGCTCAGAACTTTTCGTCGGGGAGCTGTTTTTT.

J is TRBJ2-7 and V is TRBV5-1, with 9 nucleotides matching TRBD2. Germline V gene sequence: CDR1 SGHRS, CDR2 YFSETQ. The CDR3 contains 15 residues. J lost 1 base, V lost 4 bases, and 6 bases had no gene match. CDR3 loop: CASSAGGDRSYEQYF. CDR3 sequence (DNA): TGCGCCAGCAGCGCGGGGGGGGACAGATCCTACGAGCAGTACTTC.

The chain has TRBV19 and TRBJ2-1; tentatively, D is TRBD2 (6 bases). Trimming shortened V by 1 base and J by 4 bases, and 14 bases separated the two germline ends. Germline CDR1 reads LNHDA; CDR2 reads SQIVND (reference sequence). The CDR3 consists of 16 residues. The CDR3 region has the DNA TGTGCCAGTAGTATAGCCGGGCTAGCGAAGTACAATGAGCAGTTCTTC. Protein: CASSIAGLAKYNEQFF. Full variable domain (rest looked up from reference TRBV19 and TRBJ2-1): DGGITQSPKYLFRKEGQNVTLSCEQNLNHDAMYWYRQDPGQGLRLIYYSQIVNDFQKGDIAEGYSVSREKKESFPLTVTSAQKNPTAFYLCASSIAGLAKYNEQFFGPGTRLTVL.

The V and J genes are TRBV27 and TRBJ1-6; D remains ambiguous. The CDR3 runs 14 residues. In germline, CDR1 is MNHEY, CDR2 SMNVEV (reference sequence). The V gene lost 6 bases and the J gene lost 5 bases, with 11 bases spanning the gap. This CDR3 is CASRRTGNNSPLHF. DNA for the CDR3: TGTGCCAGCAGGAGGACGGGGAATAATTCACCCCTCCACTTT.

This clonotype came up a few times. The chain combines TRBV12-3 or TRBV12-4 with TRBJ1-2; 7 nucleotides agree with TRBD1. J gave up 3 bases and V 6 bases, and 4 bases lay outside the gene matches. The CDR3 totals 13 residues. The CDR3 here is CASRGQSDYGYTF. The CDR3 nucleotides read TGTGCCAGCAGGGGACAGTCTGACTATGGCTACACCTTC.